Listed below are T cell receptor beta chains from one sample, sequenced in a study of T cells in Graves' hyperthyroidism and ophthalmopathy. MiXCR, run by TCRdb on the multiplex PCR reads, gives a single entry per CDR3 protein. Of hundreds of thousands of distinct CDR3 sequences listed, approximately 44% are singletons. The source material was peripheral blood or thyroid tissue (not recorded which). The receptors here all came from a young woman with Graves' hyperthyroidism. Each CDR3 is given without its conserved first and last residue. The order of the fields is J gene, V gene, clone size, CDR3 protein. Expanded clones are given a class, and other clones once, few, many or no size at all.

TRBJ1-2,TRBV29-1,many,SVVGRGTHGYT
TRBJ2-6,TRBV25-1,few,ASSKLRGSGANVLT
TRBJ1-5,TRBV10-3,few,ASSNWTYSNQPQH
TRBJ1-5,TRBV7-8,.,ASSLGFTGASNQPQH
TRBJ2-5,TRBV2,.,ASSHPDRAATQY
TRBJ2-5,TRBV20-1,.,SAGQGTGETQY
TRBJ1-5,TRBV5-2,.,ASNPGGSGYSNQPQH
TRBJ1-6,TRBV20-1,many,SASSYRGRNSPLH
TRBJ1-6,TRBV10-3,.,AISDGQGSSPLH
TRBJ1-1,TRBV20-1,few,SATHRIGNTEAF
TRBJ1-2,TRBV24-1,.,ATSERGPDIHYGYT
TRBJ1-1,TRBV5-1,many,ASSTVGRNEAF
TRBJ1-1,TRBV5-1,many,ASSLERNTEAF
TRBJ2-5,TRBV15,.,ATSNRGGNQPQY
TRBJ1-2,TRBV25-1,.,ASSDQTGTDNYGYT
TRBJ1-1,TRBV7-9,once,TSSLAGSGDTEAF
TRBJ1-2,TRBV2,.,AGDGQAANYGYT
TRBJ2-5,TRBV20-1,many,SARGSAETQY